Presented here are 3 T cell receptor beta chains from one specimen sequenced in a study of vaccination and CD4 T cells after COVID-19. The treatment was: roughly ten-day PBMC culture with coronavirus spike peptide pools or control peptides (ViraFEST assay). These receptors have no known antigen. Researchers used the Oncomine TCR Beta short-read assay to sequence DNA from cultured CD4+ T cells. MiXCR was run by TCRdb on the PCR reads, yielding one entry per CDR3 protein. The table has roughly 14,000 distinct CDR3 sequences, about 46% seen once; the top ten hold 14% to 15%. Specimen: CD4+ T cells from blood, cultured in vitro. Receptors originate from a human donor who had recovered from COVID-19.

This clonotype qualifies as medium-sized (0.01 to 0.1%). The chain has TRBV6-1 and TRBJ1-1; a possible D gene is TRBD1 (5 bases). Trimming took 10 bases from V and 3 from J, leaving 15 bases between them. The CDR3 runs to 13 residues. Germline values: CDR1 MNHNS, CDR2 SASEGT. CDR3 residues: CATTRGRDTEAFF. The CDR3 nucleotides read TGTGCCACCACTAGGGGTAGGGACACTGAAGCTTTCTTT.

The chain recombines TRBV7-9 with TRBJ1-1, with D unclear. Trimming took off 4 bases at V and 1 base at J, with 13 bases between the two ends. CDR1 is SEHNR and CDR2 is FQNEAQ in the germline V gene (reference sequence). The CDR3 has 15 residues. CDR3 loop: CASSSPDAGNTEAFF. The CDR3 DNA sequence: TGTGCCAGCAGCTCCCCGGACGCGGGGAACACTGAAGCTTTCTTT.

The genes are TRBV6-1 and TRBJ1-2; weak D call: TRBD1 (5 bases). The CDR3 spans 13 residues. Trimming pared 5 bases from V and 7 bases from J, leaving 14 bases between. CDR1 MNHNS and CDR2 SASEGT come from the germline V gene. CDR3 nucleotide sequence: TGTGCCAGCAGTCCGAACGCCGGGGGTGGCTACACCTTC. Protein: CASSPNAGGGYTF.